The sequence of this T cell receptor (beta chain) was determined in a study of molecular identifiers for immune sequencing clone quantification. This clonotype came up many times. A single record per CDR3 protein comes from TCRdb applying MiXCR to the PCR reads. The table lists over 8,000 distinct CDR3 sequences, approximately 19% of them singletons. This CDR3 has 13 amino acids. V was trimmed by 3 bases and J by 9 bases, leaving 12 bases between them. Germline CDR1 reads SGHNT; CDR2 reads YENEEA. The sequencing sample was made of naive CD8+ T cells from blood, with Jurkat cell RNA spiked in. Subset specified: FACS-sorted CD8+CD4-CCR7+CD45RA+ naive T cells. The TCR originated in a human donor in good health. Some libraries in this study had Jurkat cell RNA spiked in. The genes are TRBV11-3 and TRBJ2-1; D gene uncertain. The CDR3 spells CASSLATWGEQFF. The CDR3 coding sequence is TGTGCCAGCAGCTTGGCCACTTGGGGTGAGCAGTTCTTC.